This is a list of T cell receptor beta chains from one sample in a study of cytomegalovirus exposure and HLA in healthy donors. Profiled with immunoSEQ multiplex PCR; TCRdb holds only in-frame clones, not every one. The repertoire holds more than 150,000 clones, about 90% seen once, with about 0.21% in the top ten. The sequencing input was PBMCs. These receptors all stem from a girl less than two years old in good health and CMV-seronegative. CDR3s leave out the opening cysteine and the closing phenylalanine or tryptophan.

v_call: TRBV7-6; cdr3_aa: ASSLGPVSTDTQY
v_call: TRBV7-3; cdr3_aa: ASSLAGGPSDTQY
v_call: TRBV7-9; cdr3_aa: SSSARTGGEAF
v_call: TRBV6-6; cdr3_aa: ASKDNRGAYEQY
v_call: TRBV7-9; cdr3_aa: SSSSTEYTEAF
v_call: TRBV7-2; cdr3_aa: ASSLASWEGTTNYGYT
v_call: TRBV4-1; cdr3_aa: ASSQEIAGGPHR
v_call: TRBV10-3; cdr3_aa: AISDLDRGTNEQF
v_call: TRBV4-2; cdr3_aa: ASSQSIAGEGSYEQY
v_call: TRBV15; cdr3_aa: ATSRDLLAGGEQY
v_call: TRBV2; cdr3_aa: ATKRTGEHYEQY
v_call: TRBV15; cdr3_aa: ATSRGLVSGGSNEQF
v_call: TRBV12-2; cdr3_aa: ASREDRAKNIQY